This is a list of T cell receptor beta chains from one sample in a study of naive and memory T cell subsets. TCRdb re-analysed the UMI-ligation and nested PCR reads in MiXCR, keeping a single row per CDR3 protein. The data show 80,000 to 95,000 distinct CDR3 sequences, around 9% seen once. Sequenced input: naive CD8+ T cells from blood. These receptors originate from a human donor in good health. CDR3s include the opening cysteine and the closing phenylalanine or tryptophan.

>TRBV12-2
CARLNPGLAGGRNTGELFF
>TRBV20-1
CSATSMTVMNTEAFF
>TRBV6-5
CASSTWGNEQYF
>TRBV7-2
CASSQPGYHEQYF
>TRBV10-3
CAISVSGPGGTQYF
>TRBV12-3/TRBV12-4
CASSPGQGLYEQYF
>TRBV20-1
CSARDRGGGGNSYEQYF
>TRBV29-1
CSVDGTGLTGYEQYF
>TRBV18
CASSPESPDGNNEQFF
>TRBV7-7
CASSVAGTATSTDTQYF
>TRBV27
CASGARTDTQYF
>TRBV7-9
CASSLGQDQETQYF
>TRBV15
CATTSAEESADTQYF
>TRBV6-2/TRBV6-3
CASSTPASGGEQFF
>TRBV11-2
CASSQRRQDTEAFF
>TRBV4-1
CASSQVDSSSYEQYF
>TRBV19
CASSWTPASNQPQHF
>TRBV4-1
CASSQRQRTGNGNEKLFF
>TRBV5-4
CASSLVSGLTTDEQFF
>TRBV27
CASSPRATARDTQYF
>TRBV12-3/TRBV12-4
CASSPRDRYLNTEAFF
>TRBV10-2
CASSEYGTGYVYTF
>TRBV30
CAWSLAGVGTDTQYF
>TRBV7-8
CASSRNRGMVNEQFF
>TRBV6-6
CATGTGAGNTIYF
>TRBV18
CASSPEGNQPQHF
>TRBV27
CASSSGDGGTDTQYF
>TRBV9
CASSGTPTDTQYF
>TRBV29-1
CSVDTGSGANVLTF
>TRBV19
CASSRGAPNSPLHF
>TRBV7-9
CASSSNDRNTEAFF
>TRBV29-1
CSVEVGGLAGNEQFF
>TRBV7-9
CASSPTSGRARYEQYF
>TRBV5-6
CASSKEASSEETQYF
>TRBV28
CASSLAGGTGELFF
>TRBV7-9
CASSGTGGGPPQYF
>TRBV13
CASTSQTGTNEQYF
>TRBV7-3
CASSLGGGTGYEQYF
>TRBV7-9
CASSFVGGLNTEAFF
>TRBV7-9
CASSLLRRDTPSNEQYF